These 13 T cell receptor beta chains originate from one sample sequenced in a study of blood T cell repertoires in COVID-19. Assay used: immunoSEQ multiplex PCR; TCRdb lists only in-frame clones, some missing. The profile shows fewer than 90,000 clones, over 80% of them singletons. The material sequenced was peripheral blood. Every receptor here comes from a woman older than 75 with active COVID-19.

The genes are TRBV5-6 and TRBJ2-1; 8 bases match TRBD2. CDR1 is SGHDT and CDR2 is YYEEEE in the germline V gene. V shed 6 bases, J shed 7 bases, and the junction held 9 bases outside the gene matches. This CDR3 comprises 14 residues. This chain's CDR3 is CASNREGWGNEQFF. The CDR3 nucleotides are TGTGCCAGCAACCGGGAGGGGTGGGGGAATGAGCAGTTCTTC.

This chain connects TRBV7-9 to TRBJ1-5; TRBD1 might be the D (5 bases). Germline assignment: CDR1 SEHNR and CDR2 FQNEAQ (reference sequence). This CDR3 contains 13 residues. The germline V and J ends were trimmed by 2 bases and 9 bases, with 11 bases remaining between them. As DNA, the CDR3 is TGTGCCAGCAGCTTACTCCCAGGGATGCCCCAGCATTTT. Its protein is CASSLLPGMPQHF.

The V call is TRBV27, the J call TRBJ2-7; D unclear. V was trimmed by 4 bases and J by 3 bases, leaving 7 bases between them. Looked up from germline, CDR1 is MNHEY and CDR2 is SMNVEV (reference sequence). CDR3 length equals 12 residues. CDR3: CASSSGIYEQYF. CDR3 DNA sequence: TGTGCCAGCAGTTCAGGCATCTACGAGCAGTACTTC.

The rearrangement joins TRBV7-9 to TRBJ2-2; D is undetermined. With 5 bases removed from V and 4 bases from J, the gap between germline ends came to 14 bases. Germline V CDR1 and CDR2: SEHNR, FQNEAQ (reference sequence). The CDR3 contains 15 residues. The CDR3 here is CASSVIEVVTGELFF. The CDR3 DNA reads as TGTGCCAGCAGCGTAATTGAGGTGGTCACCGGGGAGCTGTTTTTT.

V is TRBV19 and J is TRBJ2-1; 7 bases fit TRBD1. With V trimmed by 4 bases and J by 8 bases, 11 bases remained unmatched. Germline CDR1 reads LNHDA; CDR2 reads SQIVND (reference sequence). The CDR3 totals 15 residues. This chain's CDR3 is CASSTDRAWTYEQFF. CDR3 nucleotide sequence: TGTGCCAGTAGTACCGACAGGGCCTGGACTTATGAGCAGTTCTTC. Using reference TRBV19 and TRBJ2-1 for the parts outside the CDR3, the full variable domain is DGGITQSPKYLFRKEGQNVTLSCEQNLNHDAMYWYRQDPGQGLRLIYYSQIVNDFQKGDIAEGYSVSREKKESFPLTVTSAQKNPTAFYLCASSTDRAWTYEQFFGPGTRLTVL.

The V and J genes are TRBV9 and TRBJ1-6; unclear D gene. The V and J ends lost 4 bases and 5 bases respectively, with 10 bases between them. This CDR3 spans 14 amino acids. Germline V gives CDR1 SGDLS, CDR2 YYNGEE. The CDR3 nucleotides read TGTGCCAGCAGCTCCCGCACAGATAATTCACCCCTCCACTTT. Protein sequence: CASSSRTDNSPLHF.

The chain recombines TRBV30 with TRBJ2-1, with 11 positions matching TRBD2. The V and J ends lost 0 bases and 6 bases, in that order; junction bases with no gene match: 4. This CDR3 has 15 residues. Germline CDR1 is GTSNPN and CDR2 is SVGIG (reference sequence). For the CDR3, the DNA is TGTGCCTGGAGTGTTGGGACTAGCGGCGTCAATGAGCAGTTCTTC. Protein product: CAWSVGTSGVNEQFF.

This sequence joins TRBV6-5 and TRBJ2-7; TRBD1 aligns across 7 bases. The CDR3 has 15 residues. Per germline, CDR1 MNHEY and CDR2 SVGAGI. Trimming cost V 5 bases and J 3 bases; bases outside gene matches: 10. The CDR3 protein is CASSLQGGSVYEQYF. DNA for the CDR3: TGTGCCAGCAGTCTCCAAGGGGGCTCAGTCTACGAGCAGTACTTC.

The chain couples TRBV14 to TRBJ2-7; TRBD2 matches 7 bases. The CDR3 runs 16 residues. Unmatched junction bases numbered 8, after V lost 1 base and J lost 2 bases. CDR1 and CDR2 from the germline V gene are SGHDN and FVKESK. DNA of the CDR3: TGTGCCAGCAGCCAAGGGCACAGCGGGGCTGCCTACGAGCAGTACTTC. This sequence encodes CASSQGHSGAAYEQYF.

The V gene is TRBV5-4, the J gene TRBJ1-3; weak D call: TRBD1 (6 bases). Trimming shortened V by 3 bases and J by 0 bases, and 16 bases separated the two germline ends. The CDR3 length is 17 residues. CDR1 and CDR2 from the germline V gene are SGHNT and YYREEE (reference sequence). The CDR3 DNA reads TGTGCCAGCAGCTCCCCCGGGGGGGCCTACTCTGGAAACACCATATATTTT. Its protein is CASSSPGGAYSGNTIYF.

The chain combines TRBV3-1 (or the pseudogene TRBV3-2) with TRBJ1-1; D is ambiguous. The CDR3 has 13 amino acids. Germline V gene data show CDR1 as LGHDT and CDR2 as YNNKEL (reference sequence). The V end was cut by 4 bases, the J end by 0 bases, with 6 bases between. The CDR3 reads CASSPFLNTEAFF. Written as DNA, the CDR3 is TGTGCCAGCAGCCCCTTTTTGAACACTGAAGCTTTCTTT.

The rearrangement uses TRBV19 and TRBJ1-2; the D is unclear. Germline CDR1 reads LNHDA; CDR2 reads SQIVND (reference sequence). Trimming left V 7 bases short and J 4 bases short, with 13 bases between. CDR3 length: 13 residues. The chain's CDR3 is CASTPVGFYGYTF. CDR3 nucleotide sequence: TGTGCCAGTACCCCGGTGGGCTTCTATGGCTACACCTTC.

J is TRBJ2-1 and V is TRBV1; the table assigns TRBD1, which was not confirmed against the DNA. TRBV1 is designated a pseudogene. CDR3 size: 14 residues. CDR3 sequence (DNA): TGCACCAGCAATATCATGGCAGGTTACAATGAGCAGTTCTTC. It is translated as CTSNIMAGYNEQFF.